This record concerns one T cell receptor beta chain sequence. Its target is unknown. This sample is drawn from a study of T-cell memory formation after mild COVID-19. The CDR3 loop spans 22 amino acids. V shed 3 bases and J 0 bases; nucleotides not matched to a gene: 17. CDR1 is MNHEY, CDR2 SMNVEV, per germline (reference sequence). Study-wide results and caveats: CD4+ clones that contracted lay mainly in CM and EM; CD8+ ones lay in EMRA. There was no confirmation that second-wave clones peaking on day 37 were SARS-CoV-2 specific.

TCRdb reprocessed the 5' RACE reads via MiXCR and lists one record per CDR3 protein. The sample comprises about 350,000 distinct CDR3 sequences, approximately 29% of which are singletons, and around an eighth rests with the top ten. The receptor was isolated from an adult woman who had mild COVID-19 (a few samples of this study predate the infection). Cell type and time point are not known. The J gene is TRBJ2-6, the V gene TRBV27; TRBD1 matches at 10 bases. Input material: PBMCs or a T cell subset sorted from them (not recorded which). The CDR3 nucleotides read TGTGCCAGCAGTTTCTTACCCGGGACAGGGGTCCCTAGTTTCTCTGGGGCCAACGTCCTGACTTTC. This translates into CASSFLPGTGVPSFSGANVLTF.